This T cell receptor beta chain was captured in a study of Graves' ophthalmopathy and Graves' hyperthyroidism. RNA transcripts were the source from which TCR beta CDR3 regions were amplified. HTBI-primed RT-PCR formed the first round, and a multiplex PCR formed the second. Each CDR3 protein gets one entry after TCRdb re-called the multiplex PCR reads with MiXCR. The sample includes hundreds of thousands of distinct CDR3 sequences, about 44% of them seen just once. Germline CDR1 is MNHEY and CDR2 is SVGAGI. The CDR3 is 17 amino acids. The specimen sequenced was peripheral blood. This clonotype was obtained from an adult man with Graves' ophthalmopathy. This chain joins TRBV6-5 and TRBJ2-5; 8 nucleotides line up with TRBD2. The J call may be in error: the DNA end matches TRBJ2-7 better. The CDR3 DNA follows: TGTGCCAGCAGCTGGGACCATGGTGGTAGCGGGGCCTACGAGCAGTACTTC. Translating gives CASSWDHGGSGAYEQYF.